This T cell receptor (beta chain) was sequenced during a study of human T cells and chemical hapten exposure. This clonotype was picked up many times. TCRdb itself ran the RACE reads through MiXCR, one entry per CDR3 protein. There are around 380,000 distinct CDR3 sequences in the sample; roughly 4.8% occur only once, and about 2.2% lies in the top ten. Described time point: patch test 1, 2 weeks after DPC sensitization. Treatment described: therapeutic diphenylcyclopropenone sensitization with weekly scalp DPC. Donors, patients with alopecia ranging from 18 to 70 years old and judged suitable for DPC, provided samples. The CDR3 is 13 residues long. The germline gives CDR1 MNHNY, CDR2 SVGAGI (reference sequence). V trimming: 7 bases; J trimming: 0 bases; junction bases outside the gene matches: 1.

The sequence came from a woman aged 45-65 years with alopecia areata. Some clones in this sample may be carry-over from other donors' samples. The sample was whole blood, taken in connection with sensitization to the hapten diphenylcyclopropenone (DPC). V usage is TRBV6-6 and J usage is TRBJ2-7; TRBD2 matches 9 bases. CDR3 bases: TGTGCCAGCATAGCGGGAGCCTCCTACGAGCAGTACTTC. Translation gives CASIAGASYEQYF.